This passage covers 17 T cell receptor beta chains from one sample sequenced in a study of cytomegalovirus exposure and HLA in healthy donors. Generated by immunoSEQ multiplex PCR, the TCRdb table keeps only in-frame clones and is missing some. The sample holds about 240,000 clones, approximately 83% seen once. Sequenced input: PBMCs. These receptors were obtained from a woman under 40 in good health and CMV-seropositive.

The rearrangement links TRBV28 to TRBJ2-7; 8 bases are shared with TRBD2. The CDR3 spans 13 residues. Germline-derived CDR1 and CDR2 are MDHEN and SYDVKM. The V and J ends lost 4 bases and 6 bases, in that order; junction bases with no gene match: 5. The DNA of the CDR3 is TGTGCCAGCAGTTCCGGGACTAGTCGCGAGCAGTACTTC. This codes for CASSSGTSREQYF.

V gene TRBV5-6 combines with J gene TRBJ1-1; 9 bases are a match to TRBD1. Germline CDR1 reads SGHDT; CDR2 reads YYEEEE. After removal of 1 base from V and 4 bases from J, the junction contained 2 bases not matched to a gene. This CDR3 has 14 amino acids. In DNA form, the CDR3 reads TGTGCCAGCAGCTTGAACAGGGGGCCCACTGAAGCTTTCTTT. It encodes CASSLNRGPTEAFF.

This chain joins TRBV9 and TRBJ1-5; D not certain. From germline, CDR1 is SGDLS and CDR2 YYNGEE. The V end was cut by 2 bases, the J end by 4 bases, with 10 bases between. CDR3 length equals 14 residues. CDR3 bases: TGTGCCAGCAGCGTGTTGGCGGAAAATCAGCCCCAGCATTTT. Its protein product is CASSVLAENQPQHF.

CDR3: CASSRGQGGRNSNQPQHF. As DNA, the CDR3 is TGTGCCAGCAGTCGGGGACAGGGCGGGCGGAATAGCAATCAGCCCCAGCATTTT. The chain is built from TRBV7-8 and TRBJ1-5, with TRBD1 matching 9 bases. This CDR3 contains 18 residues. Germline trimming cut 6 bases from V and 0 bases from J; bases unmatched to any gene: 12. Looked up from germline, CDR1 is SGHVS and CDR2 is FQNEAQ.

The genes are TRBV20-1 and TRBJ1-1; D may be TRBD1 (6 bases). This CDR3 contains 11 residues. Germline-derived CDR1 and CDR2 are DFQATT and SNEGSKA (reference sequence). Trimming left V 3 bases short and J 10 bases short, with 12 bases between. CDR3 in amino acids: CSASEGVGAFF. The DNA for the CDR3 is TGCAGTGCTAGCGAGGGGGTGGGAGCTTTCTTT.

Notes on this clone: The limits of the CDR3 on the DNA are not certain, so only TCRdb's listed CDR3 is given. The chain recombines TRBV21-1 with TRBJ1-5. TRBV21-1 is annotated as a pseudogene. Termini included, the CDR3 measures 18 amino acids. CDR3 protein: CASSKAGPWGGGNQPQHF.

The chain joins TRBV29-1 to TRBJ1-1, with no clear D. The CDR3 is 14 amino acids. The germline gives CDR1 SQVTM, CDR2 ANQGSEA. Trimming cost V 3 bases and J 0 bases, with 11 bases left between them. The CDR3 loop reads CSVDYVLMNTEAFF. Written as DNA, the CDR3 is TGCAGCGTTGATTACGTCCTAATGAACACTGAAGCTTTCTTT.

This chain connects TRBV15 to TRBJ2-2; D not certain. Looked up from germline, CDR1 is LNHNV and CDR2 is YYDKDF (reference sequence). Trimming cost V 0 bases and J 8 bases, with 7 bases left between them. This CDR3 has 13 amino acids. DNA for the CDR3: TGTGCCACCAGCAGAGATTTGTCGGGGGAGCTGTTTTTT. Protein sequence: CATSRDLSGELFF.

The gene calls are TRBV30 and TRBJ1-2, with a weak D call TRBD1 (5 bases). The CDR3 has 15 amino acids. Looked up from germline, CDR1 is GTSNPN and CDR2 is SVGIG (reference sequence). V was cut by 0 bases and J by 8 bases, with 19 bases left in between. CDR3 amino acids: CAWSVQAAGNMGYTF. The DNA of the CDR3 is TGTGCCTGGAGTGTACAGGCCGCAGGGAATATGGGCTACACCTTC.

CDR3 bases: TGTGCCAGTCGTAGGAAGACTAGCGGGAAGGGTGAGCAGTTCTTC. Encoded protein: CASRRKTSGKGEQFF. The chain joins TRBV6-5 to TRBJ2-1; 11 bases align to TRBD2. CDR1 and CDR2 (germline): MNHEY, SVGAGI. CDR3 length: 15 amino acids. V trimming: 9 bases; J trimming: 9 bases; junction bases outside the gene matches: 13.

V usage is TRBV14 and J usage is TRBJ2-2; 9 bases match TRBD1. This CDR3 comprises 16 residues. The germline V gene encodes CDR1 SGHDN and CDR2 FVKESK. V lost 6 bases to trimming and J lost 4 bases; unmatched junction nucleotides: 9. The CDR3 DNA reads TGTGCCAGCAGTCAATCGGGACAGGGATTCACCGGGGAGCTGTTTTTT. Protein sequence: CASSQSGQGFTGELFF. Using reference TRBV14 and TRBJ2-2 for the parts outside the CDR3, the full variable domain is EAGVTQFPSHSVIEKGQTVTLRCDPISGHDNLYWYRRVMGKEIKFLLHFVKESKQDESGMPNNRFLAERTGGTYSTLKVQPAELEDSGVYFCASSQSGQGFTGELFFGEGSRLTVL.

This rearrangement joins TRBV11-3 to TRBJ2-7; D possibly corresponds to TRBD1 (6 bases). V lost 4 bases and J 5 bases, leaving 15 bases between the germline ends. The CDR3 contains 14 residues. Germline CDR1 and CDR2: SGHNT and YENEEA. CDR3 bases: TGTGCCAGCAGCTGGACAGAAGCGATCAACGAGCAGTACTTC. Translating gives CASSWTEAINEQYF.

The chain uses TRBV18 and TRBJ2-7; 7 bases agree with TRBD1. V was clipped by 6 bases and J by 3 bases; unmatched bases: 2. The germline CDR1 and CDR2 sequences are KGHSH and LQKENI. The CDR3 consists of 12 residues. The CDR3 sequence: CASSDRVYEQYF. The CDR3 DNA reads as TGTGCCAGCTCCGACAGGGTCTACGAGCAGTACTTC.

The rearrangement joins TRBV19 to TRBJ2-1; TRBD2 might be the D (5 bases). With 4 bases removed from V and 4 bases from J, the gap between germline ends came to 14 bases. The CDR3 is 15 amino acids. CDR1 and CDR2 from the germline V gene are LNHDA and SQIVND (reference sequence). CDR3 nucleotides: TGTGCCAGTAGTAAGGCTCCTGGGAGTTACAATGAGCAGTTCTTC. Translating gives CASSKAPGSYNEQFF.

This clone was picked up one time. This chain joins TRBV7-2 and TRBJ2-7, with 9 bases fitting TRBD1. There are 13 residues in the CDR3. The ends lost 5 bases at V and 3 bases at J; junction bases unmatched: 2. Germline V lookup: CDR1 SGHTA, CDR2 FQGNSA. The CDR3 loop is CASSETGGYEQYF. The DNA of the CDR3 is TGTGCCAGCAGCGAGACAGGGGGCTACGAGCAGTACTTC.

The rearrangement uses TRBV27 and TRBJ2-5; 10 bases align to TRBD2. V was pared by 4 bases and J by 5 bases, with 7 bases of the junction left unmatched. CDR1 is MNHEY, CDR2 SMNVEV, per germline (reference sequence). The CDR3 spans 15 residues. CDR3 sequence (DNA): TGTGCCAGCAGTTCGAGCGGGAGGGGGAGGGAGACCCAGTACTTC. This codes for CASSSSGRGRETQYF.

The chain employs TRBV6-1 and TRBJ2-5, with D possibly TRBD2 on 7 matching bases. The end of the DNA fits TRBJ2-7 better, so the J call may be wrong. This CDR3 is 14 amino acids long. The germline gives CDR1 MNHNS, CDR2 SASEGT. CDR3 residues: CASSGGGAFDEQYF. The CDR3, as DNA: TGTGCCAGCAGTGGTGGGGGGGCCTTTGACGAGCAGTACTTC.